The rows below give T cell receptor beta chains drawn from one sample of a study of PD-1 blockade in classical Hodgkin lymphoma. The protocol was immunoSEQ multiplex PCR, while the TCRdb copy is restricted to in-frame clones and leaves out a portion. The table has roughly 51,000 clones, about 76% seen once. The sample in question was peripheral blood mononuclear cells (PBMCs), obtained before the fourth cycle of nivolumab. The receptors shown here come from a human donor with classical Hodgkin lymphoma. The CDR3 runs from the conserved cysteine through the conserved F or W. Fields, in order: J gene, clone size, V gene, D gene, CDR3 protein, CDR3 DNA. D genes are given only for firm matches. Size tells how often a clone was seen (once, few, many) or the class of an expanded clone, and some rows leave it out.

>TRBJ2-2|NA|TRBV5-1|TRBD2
CASSLEAGEGGELFF
TGCGCCAGCAGCTTGGAAGCGGGAGAGGGAGGGGAGCTGTTTTTT
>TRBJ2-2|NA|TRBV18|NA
CASSPLGVDTGELFF
TGTGCCAGCTCACCACTGGGGGTGGACACCGGGGAGCTGTTTTTT
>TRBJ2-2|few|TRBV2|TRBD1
CASSASGGSNTGELFF
TGTGCCAGCAGTGCCTCAGGGGGCTCGAACACCGGGGAGCTGTTTTTT
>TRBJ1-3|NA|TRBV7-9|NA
CASSLDFSGNTIYF
TGTGCCAGCAGCTTAGACTTCTCTGGAAACACCATATATTTT
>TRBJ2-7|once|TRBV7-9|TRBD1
CASSRDRGINEQYF
TGTGCCAGCAGTCGGGACAGGGGGATCAACGAGCAGTACTTC
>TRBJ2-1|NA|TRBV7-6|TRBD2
CASSLGLAEFNEQFF
TGTGCCAGCAGCTTAGGACTAGCGGAATTCAATGAGCAGTTCTTC
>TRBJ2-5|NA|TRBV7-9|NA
CASSHGDYQETQYF
TGTGCCAGCAGCCATGGCGACTACCAAGAGACCCAGTACTTC
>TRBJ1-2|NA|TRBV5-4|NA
CASSLGDPGAYGYTF
TGTGCCAGCAGCTTGGGAGATCCGGGTGCCTATGGCTACACCTTC
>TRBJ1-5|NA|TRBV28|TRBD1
CASSPHKDRENQPQHF
TGTGCCAGCAGTCCTCACAAGGACAGGGAGAACCAGCCCCAGCATTTT
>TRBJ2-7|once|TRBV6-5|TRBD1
CASSTTGVEQYF
TGTGCCAGCAGTACGACAGGGGTCGAGCAGTACTTC
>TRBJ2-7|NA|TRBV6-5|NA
CASTPDGLNYEQYF
TGTGCCAGCACCCCCGATGGGCTGAACTACGAGCAGTACTTC
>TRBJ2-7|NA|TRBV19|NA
CASSIGGDPPYEQYF
TGTGCCAGTAGTATAGGAGGGGACCCTCCCTACGAGCAGTACTTC
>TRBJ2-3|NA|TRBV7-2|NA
CASTTDTQYF
TGTGCCAGTACCACAGATACGCAGTATTTT
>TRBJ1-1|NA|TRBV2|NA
CASSTYQQGTEAFF
TGTGCCAGCAGTACCTACCAACAGGGCACTGAAGCTTTCTTT
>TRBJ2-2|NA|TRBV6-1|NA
CASSEWGGVLGTGELFF
TGTGCCAGCAGTGAATGGGGAGGAGTGCTGGGCACCGGGGAGCTGTTTTTT
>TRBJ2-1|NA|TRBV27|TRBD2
CASSFLTSGTYNEQFF
TGTGCCAGCAGTTTTTTAACTAGCGGGACCTACAATGAGCAGTTCTTC